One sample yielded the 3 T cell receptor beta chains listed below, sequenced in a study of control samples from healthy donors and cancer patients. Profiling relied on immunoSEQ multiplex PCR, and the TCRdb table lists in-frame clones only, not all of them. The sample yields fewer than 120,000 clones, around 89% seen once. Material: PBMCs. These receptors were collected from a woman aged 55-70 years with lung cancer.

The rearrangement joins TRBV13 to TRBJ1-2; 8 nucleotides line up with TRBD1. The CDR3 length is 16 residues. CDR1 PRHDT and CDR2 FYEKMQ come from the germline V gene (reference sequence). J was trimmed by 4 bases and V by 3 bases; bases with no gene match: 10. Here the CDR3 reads CASSFGTGGVSYGYTF. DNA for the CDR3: TGTGCCAGCAGCTTCGGGACAGGTGGGGTTTCCTATGGCTACACCTTC.

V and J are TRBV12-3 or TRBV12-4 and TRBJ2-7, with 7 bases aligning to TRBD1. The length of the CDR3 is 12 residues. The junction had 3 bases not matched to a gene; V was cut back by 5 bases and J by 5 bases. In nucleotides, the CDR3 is TGTGCCAGCAGTAGACAGGGTCACGAGCAGTACTTC. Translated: CASSRQGHEQYF.

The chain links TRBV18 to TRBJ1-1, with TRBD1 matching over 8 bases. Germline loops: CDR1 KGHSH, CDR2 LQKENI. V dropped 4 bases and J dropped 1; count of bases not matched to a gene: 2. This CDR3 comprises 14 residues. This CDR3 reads CASSLGTGNTEAFF. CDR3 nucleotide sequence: TGTGCCAGCTCACTCGGGACAGGGAACACTGAAGCTTTCTTT.